This T cell receptor (beta chain) came from a study of blood T cell repertoires in COVID-19 (TCRdb year 2020). Broadly, across the study: Samples covering the acute and convalescent phases of COVID-19 were provided by collaborators in the United States, Italy and Spain. The material from the prospective study consisted of cDNA or gDNA derived from T cells, B-cell-depleted T cells, or PBMCs. Subjects who had been exposed to COVID-19, were actively infected with it, or had recovered from it provided the deeply sampled blood TCRbeta repertoires that made up the dataset. The repertoires were released in a freely available public database intended as a resource for research on the immune response to SARS-CoV-2. Samples were obtained from the ongoing ImmuneRACE study (first 160 participants) and from over 1,000 subjects provided by 6 global collaborators. A de-identified subject ID, COVID-19 status, age in years and sex were almost always included in the sample metadata. Where available, HLA class I and class II types were taken from metadata supplied by the sample provider and were not determined by assay-based typing. General study outcomes and caveats: How much clinical and demographic metadata was included differed by source and by participant, and the metadata was provided uncurated.

TCRbeta CDR3 regions were amplified from genomic DNA by means of the immunoSEQ Assay, a bias-controlled multiplex PCR. In the paper's pipeline: The number of nucleated cells in each sample was estimated from the amplification of reference gene primers within the assay. To quantify the absolute abundance of each unique TCRbeta CDR3 rearrangement, sequence reads were collapsed and filtered. For each sample, productive Simpson clonality was calculated as the square root of Simpson's diversity index over productive rearrangements. This is the immuneACCESS table as TCRdb keeps it, with only in-frame sequences that have V and J called. A part of the clones is gone; compared with another copy, unresolved V genes explain less than half, and the rest is unexplained. For V, J and clone size, that table is used; D and trimming come from the DNA. This sample holds some 160,000 clones; roughly 75% were observed only once. 5% to 8.5% of the sample comes from the top ten.

For this chain, trimming is 5 bases at the V end and 3 bases at the J end, and the number of junction bases without a gene match is 5. CDR1 and CDR2 are read off the germline V gene as SQVTM and ANQGSEA. The CDR3, cysteine through phenylalanine, is 14 amino acids long. CDR3 DNA is the only sequence kept; it has 42 bases, read in frame from the first base. As concerns this clone: Its antigen has not been determined. Per-nucleotide qualities are absent, and no much larger clonotype sits a single base away.

Collaborating institutions collected whole blood in K2EDTA tubes following their own protocols. For TCRbeta analysis, collaborators shipped samples as frozen whole blood, isolated PBMCs, or DNA extracted from either of those sample types. The sequence is built from TRBV29-1 and TRBJ2-5, and 11 junctional nucleotides match TRBD1. The source of this sequence is an older man with active or convalescent COVID-19. The sequenced sample was peripheral blood. Here the CDR3 is given as CSVWDRGREETQYF. The sequenced DNA: TGCAGCGTTTGGGACAGGGGGAGAGAAGAGACCCAGTACTTC.